This T cell receptor beta chain came from a study of shared clonotypes between healthy human individuals (dated by TCRdb to 2018 to 2021). Background for the entire study: The cohort comprised a couple of women and three men aged 18 to 49 years. To increase sequencing depth and limit assay-specific biases, TCR repertoire library preparation and sequencing were carried out by different laboratories using diverse techniques. The study deeply sequenced blood TCR repertoires of roughly five healthy adults to estimate repertoire size and the extent of clonotype sharing between individuals. Between about 0.85 and 9.5 billion PBMCs per donor were obtained by leukapheresis.

Using the deep immunoSEQ assay, multiplex PCR amplified TCR CDR3 regions from genomic DNA. Genomic DNA extracted from each cell subset was distributed evenly over all wells of several immunoSEQ 96-well plates, and each plate served as one replicate. For unsorted PBMC, each replicate PCR was loaded with 300 to 350 ng genomic DNA, equivalent to around 30,000 T cell genomes. Unsorted PBMC genomic DNA was sequenced across ten immunoSEQ deep assay plates. The purified libraries were quantified using a Qubit 3.0 fluorometer, sized with a Bioanalyzer 2100, and then quantified again using the KAPA Library Quantification kit. A separate single-read 150-cycle Illumina NextSeq 550 flow cell was used to sequence each immunoSEQ 96-well plate. Per the authors' processing: Because only junctional sequences without quality scores were contained in the immunoSEQ output, filtering matching that applied to full-length reads could not be performed. Sequences were annotated with PyIR, a Python wrapper for IgBLAST v1.9, using IMGT germline references to assign V/J genes and CDR3. Reads were removed for weak V/J assignments (E-value above 1e-6), missing CDR3, stop codons, out-of-frame junctions, or ambiguous translated residues. V3J clonotypes were defined by identical inferred V gene, J gene, and CDR3 amino acid sequence. To compute the percentage overlap between repertoires, the number of shared unique clonotypes was divided by the size of the smaller repertoire. Repertoire richness was assessed with RTK rarefaction, the Chao1 estimator, and Recon v2.1 estimates of unobserved clonotypes. TCRdb provides this immuneACCESS table in a form limited to in-frame rearrangements. Some clones are lacking; in checked studies, under half of them reflect an unresolved V gene, and why the rest are absent is not known. D and trimming were read from the DNA, whereas the V and J calls and clone size are those reported in that table. The sample has roughly 450,000 clones on record, approximately 79% of them singletons. Around 13% of the sample comes from the top ten.

Findings and caveats that apply to the study as a whole: The small number of donors limited the genetic and exposure-history diversity represented. Sampling was limited to blood, and TCR repertoires in tissue likely differ from TCR repertoires in blood. Pairwise subsampling indicated that sequencing depth was expected to affect the degree of clonotype sharing among donors.

The donors were healthy, HIV-negative adults who had no recently reported acute infections or vaccinations. Only Caucasian adults living in Nashville, Tennessee, USA were represented among the donors. In the unsorted samples, approximately 82 million PBMCs were counted, and genomic DNA was extracted using the QIAamp DNA Blood Mini kit. Blood was collected by leukapheresis, and PBMCs were isolated by Ficoll-Histopaque density gradient centrifugation and then cryopreserved in liquid nitrogen vapor phase. Notes on this clone: The target of this receptor is not known. Base quality data are lacking; no much larger clone is found one base away.

From the cysteine up to the phenylalanine, the CDR3 has a length of 17 residues. The kept DNA is CDR3 alone, 51 bases in frame from the first base. The germline V gene supplies CDR1 MGHRA and CDR2 YSYEKL. Ends trimmed: V by 3 bases, J by 5 bases; bases unmatched to a gene: 9. The sample consisted of PBMCs. The rearrangement combines TRBV4-1 with TRBJ2-5; TRBD2 matches 13 bases in the middle. This TCR derives from a woman aged 40 to 50 in good health. Some clones in this sample may be carry-over from other donors' samples. CDR3 loop: CASSHPTSGRGRETQYF. The nucleotide sequence reads as follows: TGCGCCAGCAGCCATCCCACTAGCGGGAGGGGGCGGGAGACCCAGTACTTC.